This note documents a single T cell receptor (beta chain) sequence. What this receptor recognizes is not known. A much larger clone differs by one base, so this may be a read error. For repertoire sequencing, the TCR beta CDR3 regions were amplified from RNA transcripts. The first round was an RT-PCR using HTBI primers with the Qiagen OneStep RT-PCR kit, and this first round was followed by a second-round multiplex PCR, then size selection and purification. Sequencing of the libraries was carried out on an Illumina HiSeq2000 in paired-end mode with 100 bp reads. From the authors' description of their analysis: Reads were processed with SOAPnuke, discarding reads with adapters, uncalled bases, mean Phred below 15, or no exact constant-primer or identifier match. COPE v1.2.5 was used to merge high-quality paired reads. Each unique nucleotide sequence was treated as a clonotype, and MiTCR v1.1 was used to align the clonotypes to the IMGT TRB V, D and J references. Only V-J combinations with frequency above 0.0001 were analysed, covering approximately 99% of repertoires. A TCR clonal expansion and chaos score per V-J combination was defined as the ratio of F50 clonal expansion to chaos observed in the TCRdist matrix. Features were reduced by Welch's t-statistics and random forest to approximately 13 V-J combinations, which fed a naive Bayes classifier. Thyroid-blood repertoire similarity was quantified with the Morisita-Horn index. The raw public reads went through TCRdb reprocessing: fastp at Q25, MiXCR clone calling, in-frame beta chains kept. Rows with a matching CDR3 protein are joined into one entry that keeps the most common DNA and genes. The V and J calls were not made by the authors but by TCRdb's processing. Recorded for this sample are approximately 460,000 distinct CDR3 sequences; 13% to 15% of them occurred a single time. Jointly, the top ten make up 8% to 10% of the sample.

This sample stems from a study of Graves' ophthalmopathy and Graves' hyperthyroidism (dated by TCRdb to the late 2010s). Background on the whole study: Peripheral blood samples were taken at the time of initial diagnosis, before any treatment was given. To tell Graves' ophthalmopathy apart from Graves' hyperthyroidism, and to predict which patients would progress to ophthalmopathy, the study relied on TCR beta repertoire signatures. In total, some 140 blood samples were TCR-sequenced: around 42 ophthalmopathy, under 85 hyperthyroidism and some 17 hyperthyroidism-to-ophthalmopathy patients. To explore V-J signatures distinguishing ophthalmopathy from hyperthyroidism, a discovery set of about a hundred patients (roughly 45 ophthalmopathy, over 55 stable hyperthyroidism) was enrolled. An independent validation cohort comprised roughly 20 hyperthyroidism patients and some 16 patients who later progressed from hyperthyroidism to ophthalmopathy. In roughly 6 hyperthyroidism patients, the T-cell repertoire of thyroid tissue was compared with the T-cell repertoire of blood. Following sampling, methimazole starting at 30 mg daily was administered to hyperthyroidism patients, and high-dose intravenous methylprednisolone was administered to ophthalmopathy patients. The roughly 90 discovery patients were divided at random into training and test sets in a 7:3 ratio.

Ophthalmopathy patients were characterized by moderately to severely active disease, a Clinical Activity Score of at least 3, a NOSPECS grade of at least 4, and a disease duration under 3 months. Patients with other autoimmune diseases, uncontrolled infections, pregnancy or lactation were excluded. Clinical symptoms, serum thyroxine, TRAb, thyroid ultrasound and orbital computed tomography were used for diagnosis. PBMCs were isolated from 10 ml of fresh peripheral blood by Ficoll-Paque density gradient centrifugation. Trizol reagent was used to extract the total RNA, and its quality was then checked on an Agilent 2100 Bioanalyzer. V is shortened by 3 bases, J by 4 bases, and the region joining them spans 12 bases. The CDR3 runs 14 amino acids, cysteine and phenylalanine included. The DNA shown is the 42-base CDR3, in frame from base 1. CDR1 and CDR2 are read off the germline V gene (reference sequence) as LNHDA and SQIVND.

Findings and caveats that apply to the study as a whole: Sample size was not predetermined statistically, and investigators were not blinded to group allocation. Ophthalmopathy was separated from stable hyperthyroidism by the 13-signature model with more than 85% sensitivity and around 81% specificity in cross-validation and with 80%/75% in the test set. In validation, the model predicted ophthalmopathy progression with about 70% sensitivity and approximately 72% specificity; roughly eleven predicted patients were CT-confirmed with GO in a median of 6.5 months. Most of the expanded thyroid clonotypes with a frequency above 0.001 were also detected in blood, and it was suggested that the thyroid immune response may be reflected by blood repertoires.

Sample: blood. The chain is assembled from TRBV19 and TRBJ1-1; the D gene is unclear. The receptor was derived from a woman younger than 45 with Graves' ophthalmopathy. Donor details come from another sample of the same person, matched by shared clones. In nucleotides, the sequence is TGTGCCAGTAGTATTATTGGGCAGTGCACTGAAGCTTTCTTT. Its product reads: CASSIIGQCTEAFF. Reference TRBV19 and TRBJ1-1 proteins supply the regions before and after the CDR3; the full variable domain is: DGGITQSPKYLFRKEGQNVTLSCEQNLNHDAMYWYRQDPGQGLRLIYYSQIVNDFQKGDIAEGYSVSREKKESFPLTVTSAQKNPTAFYLCASSIIGQCTEAFFGQGTRLTVV.